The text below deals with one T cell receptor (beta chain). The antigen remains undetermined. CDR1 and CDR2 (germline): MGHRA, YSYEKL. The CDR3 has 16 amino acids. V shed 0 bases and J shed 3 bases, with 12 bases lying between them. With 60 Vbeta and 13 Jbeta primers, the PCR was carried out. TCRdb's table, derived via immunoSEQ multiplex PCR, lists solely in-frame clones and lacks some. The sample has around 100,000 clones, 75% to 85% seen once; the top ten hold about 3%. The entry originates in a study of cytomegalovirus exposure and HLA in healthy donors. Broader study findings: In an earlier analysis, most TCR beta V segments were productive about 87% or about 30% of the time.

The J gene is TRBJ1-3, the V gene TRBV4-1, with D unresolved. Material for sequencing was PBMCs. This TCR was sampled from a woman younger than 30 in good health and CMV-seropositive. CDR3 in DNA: TGCGCCAGCAGCCAAGATCGAGGGTGGGGTGGAAACACCATATATTTT. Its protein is CASSQDRGWGGNTIYF.